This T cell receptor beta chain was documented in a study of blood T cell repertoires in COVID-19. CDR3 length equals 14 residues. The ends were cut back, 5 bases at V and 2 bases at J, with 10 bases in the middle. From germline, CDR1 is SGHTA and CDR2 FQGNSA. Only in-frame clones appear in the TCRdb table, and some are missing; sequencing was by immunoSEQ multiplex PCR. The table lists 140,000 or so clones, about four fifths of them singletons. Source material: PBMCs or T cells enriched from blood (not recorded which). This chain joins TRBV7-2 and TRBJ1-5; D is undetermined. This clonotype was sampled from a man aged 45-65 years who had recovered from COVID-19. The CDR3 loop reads CASSGNGRNQPQHF. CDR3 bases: TGTGCCAGCAGCGGTAATGGCCGCAATCAGCCCCAGCATTTT.